Listed here are 22 T cell receptor beta chains from one sample, sequenced in a study of response to subunit inactivated influenza vaccine. MiXCR, run by TCRdb on the RT-PCR reads, gives a single entry per CDR3 protein. The sample consists of 150,000 or so distinct CDR3 sequences, approximately 11% of them appearing once. The source was CD8+ T cells sorted from PBMCs, collected approximately 25 months after vaccination. The receptors shown here come from a man aged 50 to 69 who received an inactivated influenza vaccine.

There are a few counts of this clonotype. The chain joins TRBV25-1 to TRBJ2-1; the D gene could be TRBD1 or TRBD2 (6 bases each). V lost 3 bases and J lost 4, with 16 bases in between. Germline V gives CDR1 MGHDK, CDR2 SYGVNS. CDR3 length: 16 amino acids. CDR3 amino acids: CASSEPGAGKYNEQFF. The CDR3 DNA sequence: TGTGCCAGCAGTGAGCCGGGGGCAGGGAAGTACAATGAGCAGTTCTTC. Based on the CDR3 plus reference TRBV25-1 and TRBJ2-1, the full variable domain is EADIYQTPRYLVIGTGKKITLECSQTMGHDKMYWYQQDPGMELHLIHYSYGVNSTEKGDLSSESTVSRIRTEHFPLTLESARPSHTSQYLCASSEPGAGKYNEQFFGPGTRLTVL.

V and J are TRBV6-1 and TRBJ2-5; possible D gene TRBD2, 5 bases. CDR1 is MNHNS and CDR2 is SASEGT in the germline V gene. CDR3 length equals 14 residues. Between the trimmed V and J ends, which lost 8 bases and 0 bases, there was a span of 13 bases. The CDR3 DNA reads as TGTGCCAGCTTCGCCGTGAGGGACCAAGAGACCCAGTACTTC. This translates into CASFAVRDQETQYF.

The rearrangement joins TRBV27 to TRBJ2-1; no firm D call. This CDR3 is 14 amino acids long. Trimming removed 6 bases from V and 4 bases from J, with 13 bases in between. In germline, CDR1 is MNHEY, CDR2 SMNVEV (reference sequence). CDR3 sequence (DNA): TGTGCCAGCAGCCTCCCCCCGGGTTACAATGAGCAGTTCTTC. Translating it yields CASSLPPGYNEQFF.

This clonotype has a count of ten or more. V and J are TRBV7-9 and TRBJ2-7; possibly TRBD1 for D (6 bases). From germline, CDR1 is SEHNR and CDR2 FQNEAQ (reference sequence). The CDR3 has 14 residues. V gave up 4 bases and J gave up 1 base, with 11 bases separating them. CDR3: CASSSGQSSYEQYF. In nucleotides, the CDR3 is TGTGCCAGCAGCTCTGGACAGTCTTCCTACGAGCAGTACTTC.

This clonotype was counted many times. The V call is TRBV11-3, the J call TRBJ2-1, with TRBD2 identical over 13 bases. The length of the CDR3 is 16 residues. Germline trimming cut 5 bases from V and 3 bases from J; bases unmatched to any gene: 4. Germline CDR1 is SGHNT and CDR2 is YENEEA. This CDR3 is CASSLGTSGIYNEQFF. The CDR3 bases are TGTGCCAGCAGCCTAGGGACTAGCGGGATCTACAATGAGCAGTTCTTC. Full variable domain (rest looked up from reference TRBV11-3 and TRBJ2-1): EAGVVQSPRYKIIEKKQPVAFWCNPISGHNTLYWYLQNLGQGPELLIRYENEEAVDDSQLPKDRFSAERLKGVDSTLKIQPAELGDSAVYLCASSLGTSGIYNEQFFGPGTRLTVL.

This clonotype was picked up a small number of times. The V call is TRBV28, the J call TRBJ2-5, with D possibly being TRBD1 (5 bases). Germline assignment: CDR1 MDHEN and CDR2 SYDVKM. V was shortened by 3 bases and J by 4 bases, with 12 bases between the two germline ends. This CDR3 contains 14 residues. Here the CDR3 DNA reads TGTGCCAGCAGTTTTCCAGGGAAGGCAGAGACCCAGTACTTC. It encodes CASSFPGKAETQYF.

This clonotype has only a few counts. The chain combines TRBV7-8 with TRBJ2-6; D is unclear. The CDR3 covers 16 residues. V dropped 0 bases and J dropped 0 bases, with 6 bases sitting between them. Germline V CDR1 and CDR2: SGHVS, FQNEAQ. The CDR3 region has the DNA TGTGCCAGCAGCTTAGCGACCTACTCTGGGGCCAACGTCCTGACTTTC. This translates into CASSLATYSGANVLTF.

This chain links TRBV20-1 with TRBJ2-7; TRBD1 matches 8 bases. Trimming removed 2 bases from V and 0 bases from J; junction bases left unmatched: 9. Germline-derived CDR1 and CDR2 are DFQATT and SNEGSKA (reference sequence). This CDR3 has 16 amino acids. The CDR3 region is CSARPYRTGSSYEQYF. CDR3 nucleotide sequence: TGCAGTGCTAGACCTTACCGGACAGGGAGCTCCTACGAGCAGTACTTC.

This clonotype was seen a few times. V gene TRBV4-3 combines with J gene TRBJ2-3, with D unresolved. The germline gives CDR1 LGHNA, CDR2 YSLEER. V lost 4 bases and J 2 bases, leaving 13 bases between the germline ends. The CDR3 is 15 amino acids. In nucleotides, the CDR3 is TGCGCCAGCAGCCTTTCCTGGGGTACCACAGATACGCAGTATTTT. Protein: CASSLSWGTTDTQYF.

The chain joins TRBV5-1 to TRBJ2-7; tentative D call: TRBD2 (6 bases). V was shortened by 0 bases and J by 6 bases, with 10 bases between the two germline ends. The CDR3 extends over 13 amino acids. From germline, CDR1 is SGHRS and CDR2 YFSETQ. This CDR3 is CASSLAGVVEQYF. The DNA for the CDR3 is TGCGCCAGCAGCTTGGCGGGAGTAGTCGAGCAGTACTTC.

The chain combines TRBV9 with TRBJ2-3, with 10 bases that match TRBD2. Germline values: CDR1 SGDLS, CDR2 YYNGEE. V lost 0 bases and J lost 0; bases outside the gene matches: 10. This CDR3 comprises 19 residues. Here the CDR3 DNA reads TGTGCCAGCAGCGTAGAGGGTGGGGCTAGCGGGGGCAGCACAGATACGCAGTATTTT. It codes for CASSVEGGASGGSTDTQYF.

V usage is TRBV18 and J usage is TRBJ1-6; D unresolved. Germline CDR1 reads KGHSH; CDR2 reads LQKENI. V was trimmed by 4 bases and J by 0 bases, leaving 13 bases between them. This CDR3 spans 17 amino acids. The CDR3 DNA is TGTGCCAGCTCACTGTCATCACGGAGCTCCTATAATTCACCCCTCCACTTT. Translating gives CASSLSSRSSYNSPLHF.

There are many counts of this clonotype. V is TRBV4-2 and J is TRBJ2-1; 8 nucleotides match TRBD2. Germline V lookup: CDR1 LGHNA, CDR2 YNFKEQ. J gave up 5 bases and V 4 bases, and 10 bases lay outside the gene matches. This CDR3 contains 16 residues. Here the CDR3 DNA reads TGTGCCAGCAGCCCTATCGGGAGGGAGGTTCACAATGAGCAGTTCTTC. This sequence encodes CASSPIGREVHNEQFF.

The chain employs TRBV20-1 and TRBJ2-1; no firm D call. The CDR3 contains 13 residues. Germline CDR1 DFQATT, CDR2 SNEGSKA (reference sequence). V was cut by 2 bases and J by 4 bases, with 9 bases left in between. In DNA form, the CDR3 reads TGCAGTGCTAGACCCGTCATATACAATGAGCAGTTCTTC. This sequence encodes CSARPVIYNEQFF.

This chain uses TRBV6-1 with TRBJ2-1; maybe TRBD2 (5 bases). The germline V and J ends were trimmed by 6 bases and 0 bases, with 15 bases remaining between them. The CDR3 is 16 residues long. The V gene's germline CDR1 is MNHNS and CDR2 SASEGT. The CDR3 DNA is TGTGCCAGCAGCCTTTATTTTGGGAGCTCCTACAATGAGCAGTTCTTC. Protein product: CASSLYFGSSYNEQFF.

This rearrangement joins TRBV5-5 to TRBJ1-1; D is possibly TRBD1 (5 bases). This CDR3 has 14 amino acids. V lost 4 bases and J 4 bases, leaving 14 bases between the germline ends. Germline CDR1 is SGHKS and CDR2 is YYEKEE (reference sequence). Here the CDR3 DNA reads TGTGCCAGCAGCCCGGACATTCGGGGCACTGAAGCTTTCTTT. Translating it yields CASSPDIRGTEAFF.

The V gene is TRBV14, the J gene TRBJ2-7, with no clear D. The CDR3 covers 13 residues. The germline V and J ends were trimmed by 1 base and 6 bases, with 10 bases remaining between them. Germline CDR1 reads SGHDN; CDR2 reads FVKESK. DNA of the CDR3: TGTGCCAGCAGCCAAGTGGTAGATTTCGAGCAGTACTTC. Its translation: CASSQVVDFEQYF.

The CDR3 DNA is TGCGCCAGCAGCTCCGGGACAGGGGGCTCAGATACGCAGTATTTT. It specifies CASSSGTGGSDTQYF. This chain links TRBV4-3 with TRBJ2-3, with 12 bases identical to TRBD1. V dropped 5 bases and J dropped 4; count of bases not matched to a gene: 4. The CDR3 has 15 amino acids. Per the germline V gene, CDR1 is LGHNA and CDR2 is YSLEER.

This clonotype appeared many times. The chain employs TRBV27 and TRBJ2-7; D possibly matches TRBD1 or TRBD2 (6 bases each). This CDR3 is built from 14 residues. CDR1 MNHEY and CDR2 SMNVEV come from the germline V gene (reference sequence). With 2 bases removed from V and 3 bases from J, the gap between germline ends came to 11 bases. The CDR3 nucleotides are TGTGCCAGCAGTTTAGGGGGGCCGTACTACGAGCAGTACTTC. It is translated as CASSLGGPYYEQYF.

V and J are TRBV7-9 and TRBJ2-7, with D maybe TRBD1 (6 bases). Germline loops: CDR1 SEHNR, CDR2 FQNEAQ (reference sequence). With 6 bases removed from V and 0 bases from J, the gap between germline ends came to 15 bases. The CDR3 runs 15 residues. DNA for the CDR3: TGTGCCAGCAGTTTTATAGGACAGACCTCCTACGAGCAGTACTTC. Translated, it gives CASSFIGQTSYEQYF.

This chain joins TRBV4-3 and TRBJ2-1; the match to TRBD2 covers 16 bases. Germline V gene lookup returns CDR1 LGHNA and CDR2 YSLEER. The CDR3 totals 17 residues. The V segment lost 4 bases and the J segment 7 bases; nucleotides outside the gene matches: 7. Written as DNA, the CDR3 is TGCGCCAGCAGCCTCGGGACTAGCGGGGGGGGCAATAATGAGCAGTTCTTC. It yields the protein CASSLGTSGGGNNEQFF.

The CDR3 DNA reads as TGTGCCAGCAGCTTAGTTAGGGGATCTCCCCTCGCCGGGGAGCTGTTTTTT. Translated: CASSLVRGSPLAGELFF. V is TRBV7-6 and J is TRBJ2-2; D possibly corresponds to TRBD1 (5 bases). Between the trimmed V and J ends, which lost 1 base and 6 bases, there was a span of 18 bases. This CDR3 is 17 amino acids long. The germline V gene encodes CDR1 SGHVS and CDR2 FNYEAQ.